Each of the 21 T cell receptor beta chains below was sequenced from the same sample in a study of blood T cell repertoires in COVID-19. The protocol was immunoSEQ multiplex PCR, while the TCRdb copy is restricted to in-frame clones and leaves out a portion. The table shows about 410,000 clones, with around 91% occurring only once. Specimen: peripheral blood. The receptors here all came from a woman between 40 and 55 years old with COVID-19, enrolled during active disease.

J is TRBJ2-5 and V is TRBV25-1, with 9 bases lining up with TRBD1. Trimming removed 4 bases from V and 5 bases from J; junction bases left unmatched: 5. The germline V gene has CDR1 MGHDK and CDR2 SYGVNS. The CDR3 has 14 amino acids. In nucleotides, the CDR3 is TGTGCCAGCAGTGTTGGACAGGGGAGGGAGACCCAGTACTTC. Its translation is CASSVGQGRETQYF.

This chain connects TRBV27 to TRBJ1-1, with 8 bases matching TRBD1. The CDR3 runs to 15 residues. Germline CDR1 MNHEY, CDR2 SMNVEV (reference sequence). Trimming took 7 bases from V and 5 from J; bases not matched to a gene: 12. The CDR3 DNA reads as TGTGCCAGCAAAGATGGACAGGGCCTTTGGACTGAAGCTTTCTTT. Its protein is CASKDGQGLWTEAFF.

This chain joins TRBV6-5 and TRBJ1-2; no clear D. CDR1 MNHEY and CDR2 SVGAGI come from the germline V gene. With 9 bases removed from V and 4 bases from J, the gap between germline ends came to 15 bases. This CDR3 comprises 13 residues. The chain's CDR3 is CASHLRGTYGYTF. DNA for the CDR3: TGTGCCAGTCACCTCAGAGGAACCTATGGCTACACCTTC.

The gene calls are TRBV10-3 and TRBJ1-6; 9 nucleotides match TRBD1. This CDR3 is built from 13 residues. The V segment lost 8 bases and the J segment 6 bases; nucleotides outside the gene matches: 2. Germline assignment: CDR1 ENHRY and CDR2 SYGVKD. In nucleotides, the CDR3 is TGTGCCATCGGGGGACAGGGTAATTCACCCCTCCACTTT. Translated: CAIGGQGNSPLHF.

The chain combines TRBV12-3 or TRBV12-4 with TRBJ1-2, with unresolved D. This CDR3 spans 13 amino acids. Trimming cost V 6 bases and J 4 bases, with 12 bases left between them. CDR3 nucleotides: TGTGCCAGCAGCTTGCGGGCGGGCTATGGCTACACCTTC. Translated: CASSLRAGYGYTF.

V and J are TRBV6-2 or TRBV6-3 and TRBJ2-3, with 11 bases matching TRBD2. The germline gives CDR1 MNHEY, CDR2 SVGEGT. The CDR3 consists of 17 residues. V lost 2 bases to trimming and J lost 4 bases; unmatched junction nucleotides: 8. CDR3 amino acids: CASSYPPGTSGPDTQYF. As DNA, the CDR3 is TGTGCCAGCAGTTACCCCCCCGGGACTAGCGGCCCAGATACGCAGTATTTT.

This chain links TRBV5-1 with TRBJ2-7, with 10 bases matching TRBD1. The V gene's germline CDR1 is SGHRS and CDR2 YFSETQ. This CDR3 contains 15 residues. J gave up 6 bases and V 0 bases, and 6 bases lay outside the gene matches. For the CDR3, the DNA is TGCGCCAGCAGCTTGGATACCGGGACAGGGGTCGAGCAGTACTTC. Protein sequence: CASSLDTGTGVEQYF.

This CDR3 reads CASSQGTGGNYGYTF. The CDR3 DNA reads as TGTGCCAGCAGCCAAGGCACAGGGGGAAACTATGGCTACACCTTC. The chain is built from TRBV3-1 (or the pseudogene TRBV3-2) and TRBJ1-2; 8 bases match TRBD1. CDR1 and CDR2 (germline): LGHDT, YNNKEL (reference sequence). This CDR3 is 15 amino acids long. V gave up 1 base and J gave up 2 bases; unmatched junction bases: 3.

This chain joins TRBV5-4 and TRBJ1-1; weak D call: TRBD1 (5 bases). Germline CDR1 is SGHNT and CDR2 is YYREEE (reference sequence). V lost 0 bases, J lost 4 bases, and 7 bases lay in between. The CDR3 consists of 13 residues. CDR3 in DNA: TGTGCCAGCAGCTTGGGGGGGGTCACTGAAGCTTTCTTT. Translated: CASSLGGVTEAFF.

The chain couples TRBV7-3 to TRBJ2-3; 8 bases are shared with TRBD2. The CDR3 contains 15 residues. J was trimmed by 2 bases and V by 4 bases; bases with no gene match: 5. Looked up from germline, CDR1 is SGHTA and CDR2 is FQGTGA. CDR3 coding DNA: TGTGCCAGCAGCTACTCTAGCGGGTTCACAGATACGCAGTATTTT. It translates to CASSYSSGFTDTQYF.

V gene TRBV27 combines with J gene TRBJ2-7, with TRBD2 as a possible D gene (5 bases). This CDR3 has 15 amino acids. The V end was cut by 0 bases, the J end by 1 base, with 10 bases between. Per the germline V gene, CDR1 is MNHEY and CDR2 is SMNVEV (reference sequence). The CDR3 sequence: CASSLSEGPSYEQYF. CDR3 DNA: TGTGCCAGCAGTTTATCCGAGGGCCCTTCCTACGAGCAGTACTTC.

The chain carries TRBV7-5 and TRBJ2-5; the table names TRBD2, a call not compared with the DNA. TRBV7-5 corresponds to a pseudogene. The CDR3 sequence is 18 residues long. CDR3: CARSLGLAGGPWQETQYF. The CDR3 nucleotides are TGTGCCAGAAGCCTGGGACTAGCGGGAGGGCCTTGGCAAGAGACCCAGTACTTC.

This clone occurred once. The rearrangement links TRBV9 to TRBJ2-3, with D perhaps matching TRBD2 (6 bases). V gave up 0 bases and J gave up 1 base, with 12 bases separating them. The germline V gene encodes CDR1 SGDLS and CDR2 YYNGEE. The CDR3 spans 16 residues. As DNA, the CDR3 is TGTGCCAGCAGCGTAGGAGCGGGTAAAGGCACAGATACGCAGTATTTT. Its translation: CASSVGAGKGTDTQYF. Full variable domain (rest looked up from reference TRBV9 and TRBJ2-3): DSGVTQTPKHLITATGQRVTLRCSPRSGDLSVYWYQQSLDQGLQFLIQYYNGEERAKGNILERFSAQQFPDLHSELNLSSLELGDSALYFCASSVGAGKGTDTQYFGPGTRLTVL.

The rearrangement uses TRBV7-3 and TRBJ2-1; tentatively, D is TRBD1 (6 bases). Trimming cost V 5 bases and J 12 bases, with 20 bases left between them. Germline V lookup: CDR1 SGHTA, CDR2 FQGTGA. The CDR3 is 14 residues long. The CDR3 protein is CASSRTAADQWQFF. The CDR3 coding sequence is TGTGCCAGCAGCCGGACAGCCGCCGACCAATGGCAGTTCTTC.

For this clone: Other DNA sequences in this specimen translate into the identical CDR3. The genes are TRBV5-1 and TRBJ1-2; tentatively, D is TRBD1 (6 bases). The CDR3 has 14 residues. Per germline, CDR1 SGHRS and CDR2 YFSETQ. V was cut by 1 base and J by 0 bases, with 7 bases left in between. The CDR3 sequence: CASSLTGTNYGYTF. The CDR3 bases are TGCGCCAGCAGCTTGACAGGGACTAACTATGGCTACACCTTC.

The chain uses TRBV10-2 and TRBJ1-6, with 7 nucleotides matching TRBD1. V lost 0 bases and J lost 8; bases outside the gene matches: 4. Germline V gives CDR1 WSHSY, CDR2 SAAADI. CDR3 length equals 15 residues. This CDR3 reads CASSESTGYYSPLHF. CDR3 in DNA: TGCGCCAGCAGTGAGTCGACAGGGTATTATTCACCCCTCCACTTT.

The chain employs TRBV10-3 and TRBJ2-5, with 13 positions matching TRBD2. With V trimmed by 0 bases and J by 13 bases, 5 bases remained unmatched. Germline assignment: CDR1 ENHRY and CDR2 SYGVKD. This CDR3 is built from 14 residues. CDR3 region: CAISESTLAGGVYF. CDR3 in DNA: TGTGCCATCAGTGAGTCGACACTAGCGGGAGGGGTGTACTTC.

The genes are TRBV12-5 and TRBJ2-1, with TRBD1 matching over 10 bases. The CDR3 is 15 amino acids. Germline V gene sequence: CDR1 LGHNT, CDR2 FRNRAP. J lost 1 base, V lost 6 bases, and 3 bases had no gene match. The CDR3 DNA reads TGTGCTAGTGGGCCGGGACAGGGGTCCTACAATGAGCAGTTCTTC. Amino acid sequence: CASGPGQGSYNEQFF.

The J gene is TRBJ1-4, the V gene TRBV5-1; 9 bases agree with TRBD1. After removal of 0 bases from V and 3 bases from J, the junction contained 3 bases not matched to a gene. The CDR3 runs 16 residues. Looked up from germline, CDR1 is SGHRS and CDR2 is YFSETQ. Here the CDR3 DNA reads TGCGCCAGCAGCTTGGGACAGGGGGTTGCTAATGAAAAACTGTTTTTT. This sequence encodes CASSLGQGVANEKLFF.

This clone is a singleton in its sample. The chain employs TRBV19 and TRBJ2-7; the match to TRBD2 covers 7 bases. The CDR3 is 14 amino acids. After removal of 3 bases from V and 3 bases from J, the junction contained 5 bases not matched to a gene. Germline V gene lookup returns CDR1 LNHDA and CDR2 SQIVND (reference sequence). The CDR3 DNA sequence: TGTGCCAGTAGTATTTTGGGCGGGAGCTACGAGCAGTACTTC. This gives the protein CASSILGGSYEQYF. The full variable domain, in which reference TRBV19 and TRBJ2-7 provide the parts outside the CDR3, is DGGITQSPKYLFRKEGQNVTLSCEQNLNHDAMYWYRQDPGQGLRLIYYSQIVNDFQKGDIAEGYSVSREKKESFPLTVTSAQKNPTAFYLCASSILGGSYEQYFGPGTRLTVT.

The chain uses TRBV7-2 and TRBJ2-7, with 10 bases fitting TRBD1. The CDR3 sequence is 16 residues long. Unmatched junction bases numbered 6, after V lost 0 bases and J lost 4 bases. Germline V gives CDR1 SGHTA, CDR2 FQGNSA. The CDR3 DNA reads TGTGCCAGCAGCTTAGCCGGGGACAGGGGTCTTTACGAGCAGTACTTC. Protein product: CASSLAGDRGLYEQYF. The full variable domain, its missing parts supplied by reference TRBV7-2 and TRBJ2-7, is GAGVSQSPSNKVTEKGKDVELRCDPISGHTALYWYRQSLGQGLEFLIYFQGNSAPDKSGLPSDRFSAERTGGSVSTLTIQRTQQEDSAVYLCASSLAGDRGLYEQYFGPGTRLTVT.